One sample yielded the 25 T cell receptor beta chains listed below, sequenced in a study of early T cells in non-severe SARS-CoV-2 infection. TCRdb independently ran MiXCR on the 5' RACE reads; one entry per CDR3 protein. This table holds about 97,000 distinct CDR3 sequences, 11% found once. Sequenced here: whole blood, sampled at baseline. These TCRs come from an adult who was a healthcare worker with PCR-confirmed SARS-CoV-2 infection or an uninfected control (not recorded which).

This clonotype showed up just a few times. The V and J genes are TRBV20-1 and TRBJ2-6; 11 positions agree with TRBD1. CDR1 DFQATT and CDR2 SNEGSKA come from the germline V gene (reference sequence). CDR3 length: 16 amino acids. Trimming cost V 5 bases and J 1 base; bases outside gene matches: 4. The CDR3: CSARGQGASGANVLTF. CDR3 nucleotide sequence: TGCAGTGCTCGAGGACAGGGGGCTTCTGGGGCCAACGTCCTGACTTTC.

The chain links TRBV19 to TRBJ2-2; D unclear. The CDR3 consists of 15 residues. Germline CDR1 reads LNHDA; CDR2 reads SQIVND (reference sequence). The V end lost 3 bases, the J end lost 4 bases, and 12 bases lay between the germline ends. This chain's CDR3 is CASSMGSAGTGELFF. The CDR3 DNA follows: TGTGCCAGTAGTATGGGTTCAGCTGGCACCGGGGAGCTGTTTTTT.

This clonotype was picked up a small number of times. J is TRBJ2-2 and V is TRBV30; 7 nucleotides match TRBD1. Trimming took 2 bases from V and 6 from J; bases not matched to a gene: 6. The CDR3 consists of 14 residues. Germline CDR1 GTSNPN, CDR2 SVGIG (reference sequence). The CDR3 DNA follows: TGTGCCTGGAGTCGATACAGGGGCCCCGGGGAGCTGTTTTTT. Translating it yields CAWSRYRGPGELFF.

Written as DNA, the CDR3 is TGTGCCAGCAGTTACATGGCCGAGCAGTACTTC. Residues: CASSYMAEQYF. This chain joins TRBV6-2 or TRBV6-3 and TRBJ2-7; D is unresolved. Germline CDR1 MNHEY, CDR2 SVGEGT. Trimming took off 2 bases at V and 6 bases at J, with 5 bases between the two ends. The CDR3 sequence is 11 residues long.

This clonotype was found many times. The V call is TRBV11-2, the J call TRBJ2-1; no firm D call. CDR1 is SGHAT, CDR2 FQNNGV, per germline. The CDR3 contains 17 residues. V lost 2 bases to trimming and J lost 0 bases, with 14 bases between them. CDR3 nucleotide sequence: TGTGCCAGCAGCTTAATCGGAGTGCTTAGCTCCTACAATGAGCAGTTCTTC. It translates to CASSLIGVLSSYNEQFF.

This clonotype was detected only a few times. CDR3 nucleotides: TGTGCCAGCAGCTTAGAACAGGGTGGATACACCGGGGAGCTGTTTTTT. It encodes CASSLEQGGYTGELFF. This chain uses TRBV13 with TRBJ2-2, with TRBD1 as a possible D gene (6 bases). Germline V gene sequence: CDR1 PRHDT, CDR2 FYEKMQ (reference sequence). This CDR3 is built from 16 residues. The V end lost 1 base, the J end lost 3 bases, and 12 bases lay between the germline ends.

This clonotype was recorded a few times. The chain joins TRBV9 to TRBJ2-2; tentative D call: TRBD2 (6 bases). CDR1 is SGDLS and CDR2 is YYNGEE in the germline V gene. Trimming pared 5 bases from V and 6 bases from J, leaving 20 bases between. This CDR3 is 16 amino acids long. The DNA of the CDR3 is TGTGCCAGCAGTGAGCCGGGACTTAGACCTCCCGGGGAGCTGTTTTTT. Its protein is CASSEPGLRPPGELFF.

This clonotype was recorded a few times. This sequence joins TRBV4-2 and TRBJ2-2; D is perhaps TRBD1 (5 bases). This CDR3 region has 14 residues. Germline lookup yields CDR1 LGHNA and CDR2 YNFKEQ. The germline V and J ends were trimmed by 1 base and 4 bases, with 7 bases remaining between them. The chain's CDR3 is CASSQGQTTGELFF. DNA for the CDR3: TGTGCCAGCAGCCAAGGACAGACCACCGGGGAGCTGTTTTTT.

About this clonotype: Here the CDR3 omits its conserved ending phenylalanine or tryptophan, so a read error is the likely source. The gene calls are TRBV5-1 and TRBJ2-7, with D hard to call. This CDR3 is built from 15 residues. The V gene lost 0 bases and the J gene lost 1 base, with 11 bases spanning the gap. Germline CDR1 reads SGHRS; CDR2 reads YFSETQ. The CDR3 region is CASSLEFIPSYEQYL. The DNA for the CDR3 is TGCGCCAGCAGCTTGGAATTTATACCGTCCTACGAGCAGTACCTC.

In DNA form, the CDR3 reads TGTGCCAGCTCAATCGGGGGGAACACTGAAGCTTTCTTT. As protein: CASSIGGNTEAFF. The chain recombines TRBV18 with TRBJ1-1; the D gene is possibly TRBD1 (5 bases). Trimming removed 5 bases from V and 1 base from J, with 8 bases in between. The germline CDR1 and CDR2 sequences are KGHSH and LQKENI. This CDR3 contains 13 residues.

The chain couples TRBV5-4 to TRBJ2-1; tentatively, D is TRBD2 (6 bases). The CDR3 totals 16 residues. Germline values: CDR1 SGHNT, CDR2 YYREEE (reference sequence). The V end lost 0 bases, the J end lost 0 bases, and 10 bases lay between the germline ends. CDR3 in amino acids: CASSLATTSSYNEQFF. CDR3 nucleotide sequence: TGTGCCAGCAGCTTGGCGACGACTAGCTCCTACAATGAGCAGTTCTTC.

The genes are TRBV20-1 and TRBJ2-7; possibly TRBD2 for D (6 bases). Germline V gene data show CDR1 as DFQATT and CDR2 as SNEGSKA (reference sequence). Deletions cut 2 bases from V and 6 bases from J, with 14 bases between. This CDR3 is built from 13 residues. CDR3 protein: CSARKTSLAEQYF. In DNA, the CDR3 is TGCAGTGCTAGAAAGACTAGTCTCGCCGAGCAGTACTTC.

This clonotype was recorded a few times. This chain uses TRBV5-4 with TRBJ2-5, with 9 bases fitting TRBD2. Germline V gene lookup returns CDR1 SGHNT and CDR2 YYREEE (reference sequence). The CDR3 is made up of 17 amino acids. V lost 10 bases to trimming and J lost 1 base; unmatched junction nucleotides: 17. For the CDR3, the DNA is TGTGCCTCAGAGGCGGAAGGTTCGACTAGCGGCCAAGAGACCCAGTACTTC. Its protein product is CASEAEGSTSGQETQYF.

At least ten counts were recorded for this clonotype. V gene TRBV29-1 combines with J gene TRBJ2-3; either TRBD1 or TRBD2 may fit D (6 bases each). This CDR3 comprises 16 residues. The V end was cut by 0 bases, the J end by 1 base, with 14 bases between. Germline V CDR1 and CDR2: SQVTM, ANQGSEA. The CDR3 spells CSVEDPGGSGTDTQYF. CDR3 DNA: TGCAGCGTTGAAGATCCCGGGGGCTCCGGCACAGATACGCAGTATTTT.

This clonotype was recorded at least ten times. The rearrangement links TRBV29-1 to TRBJ1-1, with 10 bases that match TRBD1. The CDR3 runs 14 residues. Germline V gene sequence: CDR1 SQVTM, CDR2 ANQGSEA. Losses at the gene ends were 7 bases for V and 5 bases for J; bases not matched to a gene: 10. CDR3 protein: CSAQTGGLTTEAFF. CDR3 coding DNA: TGCAGCGCCCAGACAGGGGGCTTGACTACTGAAGCTTTCTTT.

This clonotype was picked up a small number of times. The chain combines TRBV20-1 with TRBJ2-7, with 9 bases identical to TRBD2. The CDR3 loop spans 13 amino acids. With 3 bases clipped from V and 3 bases from J, the junction kept 3 bases outside the gene matches. Germline CDR1 and CDR2: DFQATT and SNEGSKA (reference sequence). CDR3 protein: CSARTSGYYEQYF. The CDR3 DNA reads as TGCAGTGCTAGGACTAGCGGTTACTACGAGCAGTACTTC.

The table lists this clonotype with a few counts. The V and J genes are TRBV7-3 and TRBJ2-7; 9 bases map to TRBD1. There are 13 residues in the CDR3. V lost 5 bases, J lost 4 bases, and 3 bases stayed unmatched. The germline gives CDR1 SGHTA, CDR2 FQGTGA. CDR3 coding DNA: TGTGCCAGCAGCATGGGACAGGGATACGAGCAGTACTTC. Amino acid sequence: CASSMGQGYEQYF.

This clonotype was found a few times. The chain couples TRBV5-1 to TRBJ1-1; 7 bases match TRBD1. Per the germline V gene, CDR1 is SGHRS and CDR2 is YFSETQ. The J segment lost 7 bases and the V segment lost 0 bases, leaving 3 bases of the junction unmatched. This CDR3 contains 13 residues. The DNA of the CDR3 is TGCGCCAGCAGCTTGGCTTGGACAGGTGAAGCTTTCTTT. This codes for CASSLAWTGEAFF.

This clonotype was seen a few times. The gene calls are TRBV7-2 and TRBJ2-2; D is undetermined. This CDR3 region has 13 residues. Germline V gives CDR1 SGHTA, CDR2 FQGNSA. With 3 bases removed from V and 6 bases from J, the gap between germline ends came to 8 bases. CDR3 sequence reads: CASSFAESGELFF. The CDR3 region has the DNA TGTGCCAGCAGCTTTGCGGAATCCGGGGAGCTGTTTTTT. Complete variable domain (other parts from reference TRBV7-2 and TRBJ2-2): GAGVSQSPSNKVTEKGKDVELRCDPISGHTALYWYRQSLGQGLEFLIYFQGNSAPDKSGLPSDRFSAERTGGSVSTLTIQRTQQEDSAVYLCASSFAESGELFFGEGSRLTVL.

V gene TRBV24-1 combines with J gene TRBJ2-7; tentative D call: TRBD1 (6 bases). The germline V gene encodes CDR1 KGHDR and CDR2 SFDVKD. Trimming took 5 bases from V and 9 from J, leaving 22 bases between them. This CDR3 comprises 15 residues. This CDR3 reads CATSGGLVLQTGQYF. The DNA of the CDR3 is TGTGCCACCAGTGGGGGGCTCGTACTACAGACGGGGCAGTACTTC.

This clonotype was seen repeatedly, ten times or more. The V gene is TRBV6-5, the J gene TRBJ2-3; a possible D gene is TRBD1 (5 bases). The CDR3 has 13 residues. Per the germline V gene, CDR1 is MNHEY and CDR2 is SVGAGI. Trimming pared 6 bases from V and 2 bases from J, leaving 9 bases between. In nucleotides, the CDR3 is TGTGCCAGCAGCGAGACAGACACAGATACGCAGTATTTT. It specifies CASSETDTDTQYF.

This chain uses TRBV2 with TRBJ2-7; D possibly matches TRBD1 or TRBD2 (5 bases each). The CDR3 runs 11 residues. In germline, CDR1 is SNHLY, CDR2 FYNNEI. V lost 8 bases and J lost 3, with 8 bases in between. The CDR3 loop reads CASGGSYEQYF. CDR3 nucleotide sequence: TGTGCCAGCGGGGGTAGCTACGAGCAGTACTTC.

This clonotype has a count of ten or more. This chain joins TRBV7-3 and TRBJ1-2; D gene ambiguous. Germline assignment: CDR1 SGHTA and CDR2 FQGTGA. V lost 2 bases, J lost 0 bases, and 7 bases lay in between. CDR3 length: 14 amino acids. CDR3 DNA sequence: TGTGCCAGCAGCTTAGGACCGGCTAACTATGGCTACACCTTC. It specifies CASSLGPANYGYTF.

This clonotype has more than one count but fewer than ten. The chain has TRBV20-1 and TRBJ2-7; D not certain. The germline gives CDR1 DFQATT, CDR2 SNEGSKA (reference sequence). V was shortened by 5 bases and J by 1 base, with 9 bases between the two germline ends. The CDR3 contains 12 residues. This chain's CDR3 is CSAWAESYEQYF. CDR3 sequence (DNA): TGCAGTGCTTGGGCGGAATCCTACGAGCAGTACTTC.

This clonotype was counted between two and nine times. The chain uses TRBV7-2 and TRBJ2-7; the D gene is possibly TRBD1 (5 bases). The germline V gene encodes CDR1 SGHTA and CDR2 FQGNSA. The CDR3 has 13 amino acids. V lost 1 base to trimming and J lost 6 bases, with 10 bases between them. Here the CDR3 DNA reads TGTGCCAGCAGCTTAGTCCCCCAGGGCGAGCAGTACTTC. Encoded protein: CASSLVPQGEQYF.